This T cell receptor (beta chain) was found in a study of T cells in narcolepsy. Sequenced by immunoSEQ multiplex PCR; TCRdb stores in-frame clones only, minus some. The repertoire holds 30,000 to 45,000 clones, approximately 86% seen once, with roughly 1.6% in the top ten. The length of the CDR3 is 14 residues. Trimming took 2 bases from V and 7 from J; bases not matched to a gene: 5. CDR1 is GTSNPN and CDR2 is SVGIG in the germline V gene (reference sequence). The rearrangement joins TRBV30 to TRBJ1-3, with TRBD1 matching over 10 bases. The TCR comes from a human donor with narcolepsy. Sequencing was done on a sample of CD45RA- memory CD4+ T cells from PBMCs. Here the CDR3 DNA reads TGTGCCTGGAGTTTTTCGGGACAGGGGAACACCATATATTTT. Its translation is CAWSFSGQGNTIYF.